Sequencing of this T cell receptor beta chain was carried out in a study of blood T cell repertoires in COVID-19. Across the whole study: Samples of COVID-19 (acute and convalescent) were obtained from the United States, Italy and Spain. In each case, the material was cDNA or gDNA derived from T cells, B-cell-depleted T cells, or PBMCs.

In the authors' workflow: For nucleated cells, counts were estimated from reference gene primer amplification. Assay: immunoSEQ multiplex PCR; the TCRdb copy retains only in-frame clones and omits some. V and J calls and clone size follow that table, whereas D and trimming were derived from the DNA. The table includes around 250,000 clones, about 80% detected once. This receptor was taken from a woman older than 75 with acute or convalescent COVID-19. The sequenced sample consisted of peripheral blood.

This chain's CDR3 is CASSPQLHQNTEAFF. In DNA, the CDR3 is TGCGCCAGCAGCCCCCAATTACACCAGAACACTGAAGCTTTCTTT. V gene TRBV4-3 combines with J gene TRBJ1-1; unclear D gene. CDR1 is LGHNA, CDR2 YSLEER, per germline. The V gene lost 4 bases and the J gene lost 1 base, with 13 bases spanning the gap. CDR3 length equals 15 residues.